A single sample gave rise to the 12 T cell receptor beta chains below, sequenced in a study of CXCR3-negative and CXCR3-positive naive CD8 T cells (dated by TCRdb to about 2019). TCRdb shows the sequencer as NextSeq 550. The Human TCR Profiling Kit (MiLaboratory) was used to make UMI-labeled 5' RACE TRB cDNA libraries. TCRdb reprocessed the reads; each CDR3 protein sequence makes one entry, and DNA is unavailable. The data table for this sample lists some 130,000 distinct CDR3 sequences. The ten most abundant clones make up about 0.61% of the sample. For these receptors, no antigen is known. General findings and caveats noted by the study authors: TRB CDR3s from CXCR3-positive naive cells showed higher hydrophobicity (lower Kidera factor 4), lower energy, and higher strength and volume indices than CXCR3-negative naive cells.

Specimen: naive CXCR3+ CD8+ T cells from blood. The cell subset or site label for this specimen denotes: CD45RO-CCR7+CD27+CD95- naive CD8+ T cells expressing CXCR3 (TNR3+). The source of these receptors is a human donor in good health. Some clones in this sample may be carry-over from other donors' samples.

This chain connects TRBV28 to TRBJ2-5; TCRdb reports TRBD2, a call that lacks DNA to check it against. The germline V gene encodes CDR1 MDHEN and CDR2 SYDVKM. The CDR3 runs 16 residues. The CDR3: CASSLWTSGDQETQYF.

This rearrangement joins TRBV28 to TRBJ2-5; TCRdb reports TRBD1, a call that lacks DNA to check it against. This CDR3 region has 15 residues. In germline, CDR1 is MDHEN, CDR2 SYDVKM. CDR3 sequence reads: CASSSPYRAQETQYF.

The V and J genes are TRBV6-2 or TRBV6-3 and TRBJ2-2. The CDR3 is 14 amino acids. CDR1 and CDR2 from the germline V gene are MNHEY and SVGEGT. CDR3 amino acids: CASHSDLNTGELFF.

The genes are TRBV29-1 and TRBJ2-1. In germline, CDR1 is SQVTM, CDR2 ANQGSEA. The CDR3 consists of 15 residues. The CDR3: CSVEDTGITYNEQFF.

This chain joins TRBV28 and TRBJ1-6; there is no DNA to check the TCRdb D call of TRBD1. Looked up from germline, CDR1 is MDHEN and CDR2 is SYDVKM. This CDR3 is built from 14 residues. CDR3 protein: CASTQQGGWSPLHF.

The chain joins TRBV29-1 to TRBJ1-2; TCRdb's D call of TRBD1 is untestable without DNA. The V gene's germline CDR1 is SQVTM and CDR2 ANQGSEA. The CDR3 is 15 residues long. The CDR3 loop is CSVRFPPGQDYGYTF. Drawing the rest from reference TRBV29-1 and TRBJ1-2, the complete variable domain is SAVISQKPSRDICQRGTSLTIQCQVDSQVTMMFWYRQQPGQSLTLIATANQGSEATYESGFVIDKFPISRPNLTFSTLTVSNMSPEDSSIYLCSVRFPPGQDYGYTFGSGTRLTVV.

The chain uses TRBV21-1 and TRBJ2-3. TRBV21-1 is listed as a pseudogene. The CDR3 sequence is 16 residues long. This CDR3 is CASSKRPRTQTDTQYF.

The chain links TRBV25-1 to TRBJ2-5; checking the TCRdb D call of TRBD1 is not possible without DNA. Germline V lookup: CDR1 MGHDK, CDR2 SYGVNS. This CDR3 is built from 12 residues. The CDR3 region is CASNIGEETQYF.

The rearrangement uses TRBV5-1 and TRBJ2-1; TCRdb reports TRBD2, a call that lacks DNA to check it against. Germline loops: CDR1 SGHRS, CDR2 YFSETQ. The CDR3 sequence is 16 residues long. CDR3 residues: CASSLDVRGGRREQFF.

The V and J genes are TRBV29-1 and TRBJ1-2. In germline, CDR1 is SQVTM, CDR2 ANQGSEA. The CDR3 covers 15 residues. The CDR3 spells CSAPMGFGEDYGYTF.

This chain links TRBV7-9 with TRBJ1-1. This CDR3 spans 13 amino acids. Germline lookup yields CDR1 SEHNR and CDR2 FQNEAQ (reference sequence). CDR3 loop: CASSWEEALEAFF.

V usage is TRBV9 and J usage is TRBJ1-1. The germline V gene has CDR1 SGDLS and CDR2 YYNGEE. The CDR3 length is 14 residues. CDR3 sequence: CASSVEGLNTEAFF.